The 26 T cell receptor beta chains below were found in one sample sequenced in a study of monozygotic twins with inflammatory bowel disease. TCRdb reanalyzed the 5' RACE reads and collapses them to one entry per CDR3 protein, without DNA. Its listing shows hundreds of thousands of distinct CDR3 sequences. Specimen: blood. The receptors stem from a human donor with ulcerative colitis or Crohn's disease, or a healthy co-twin of an affected twin (not recorded which).

This chain connects TRBV20-1 to TRBJ2-1; the D gene TCRdb calls, TRBD2, cannot be checked with no DNA. This CDR3 has 13 residues. Germline loops: CDR1 DFQATT, CDR2 SNEGSKA (reference sequence). This CDR3 reads CSASLAGGDEQFF.

V and J are TRBV20-1 and TRBJ2-3. CDR1 and CDR2 from the germline V gene are DFQATT and SNEGSKA (reference sequence). This CDR3 contains 14 residues. CDR3 loop: CSALIGLGTDTQYF.

The chain carries TRBV19 and TRBJ2-5; without DNA, the TCRdb call of TRBD2 cannot be checked. Looked up from germline, CDR1 is LNHDA and CDR2 is SQIVND (reference sequence). The CDR3 loop spans 14 amino acids. CDR3 residues: CASSGLAGRETQYF. Drawing the rest from reference TRBV19 and TRBJ2-5, the complete variable domain is DGGITQSPKYLFRKEGQNVTLSCEQNLNHDAMYWYRQDPGQGLRLIYYSQIVNDFQKGDIAEGYSVSREKKESFPLTVTSAQKNPTAFYLCASSGLAGRETQYFGPGTRLLVL.

This chain uses TRBV5-1 with TRBJ2-3; checking the TCRdb D call of TRBD1 is not possible without DNA. The CDR3 covers 15 residues. Germline V lookup: CDR1 SGHRS, CDR2 YFSETQ. CDR3: CASSLAGRDTDTQYF.

The chain recombines TRBV6-2 or TRBV6-3 with TRBJ2-1; TCRdb indicates TRBD2, and absent DNA this call remains unverified. CDR3 length: 16 residues. Germline CDR1 and CDR2: MNHEY and SVGEGT. CDR3 loop: CASSYGGEGDYNEQFF.

This chain joins TRBV9 and TRBJ2-7; checking the TCRdb D call of TRBD1 is not possible without DNA. CDR3 length: 14 amino acids. Germline V gene lookup returns CDR1 SGDLS and CDR2 YYNGEE. The CDR3: CASSVEGTAYEQYF.

The chain carries TRBV30 and TRBJ2-6; there is no DNA to check the TCRdb D call of TRBD2. Germline-derived CDR1 and CDR2 are GTSNPN and SVGIG (reference sequence). The CDR3 is 15 amino acids. Here the CDR3 reads CAWSVMGAGANVLTF.

This rearrangement joins TRBV28 to TRBJ1-5. The germline V gene has CDR1 MDHEN and CDR2 SYDVKM. This CDR3 spans 12 amino acids. The CDR3 sequence is CASSERAQPQHF.

The chain uses TRBV5-6 and TRBJ2-1. CDR3 size: 13 residues. Germline assignment: CDR1 SGHDT and CDR2 YYEEEE. CDR3 residues: CASSLPADNEQFF.

This chain joins TRBV6-5 and TRBJ1-2. The CDR3 is 17 amino acids. CDR1 MNHEY and CDR2 SVGAGI come from the germline V gene. CDR3: CASSYSKTRGGNYGYTF.

V is TRBV20-1 and J is TRBJ2-3. The CDR3 runs 14 residues. CDR1 is DFQATT, CDR2 SNEGSKA, per germline (reference sequence). This CDR3 is CSAPTLFFTDTQYF.

V is TRBV14 and J is TRBJ1-1. Germline V CDR1 and CDR2: SGHDN, FVKESK. This CDR3 is 14 amino acids long. The CDR3 here is CASSPTAWRTEAFF.

The V call is TRBV29-1, the J call TRBJ2-2; the D gene TCRdb calls, TRBD1, cannot be checked with no DNA. There are 15 residues in the CDR3. Germline lookup yields CDR1 SQVTM and CDR2 ANQGSEA. This CDR3 reads CIVEKQGARTGELFF.

The chain employs TRBV7-2 and TRBJ1-6; TCRdb reports TRBD1, a call that lacks DNA to check it against. CDR1 is SGHTA, CDR2 FQGNSA, per germline. CDR3 length: 15 amino acids. CDR3 protein: CASSLGGGINSPLHF.

This chain uses TRBV29-1 with TRBJ2-7; TCRdb reports TRBD1, a call that lacks DNA to check it against. Germline CDR1 SQVTM, CDR2 ANQGSEA. The CDR3 contains 13 residues. The CDR3 loop reads CSAETQGTYEQYF.

The V gene is TRBV29-1, the J gene TRBJ1-1. The CDR3 has 14 residues. Germline V lookup: CDR1 SQVTM, CDR2 ANQGSEA. The CDR3 is CSVLRWERNTEAFF.

The chain uses TRBV25-1 and TRBJ1-4; the D call of TRBD1 rests on TCRdb alone, since no DNA is present to check it. CDR1 MGHDK and CDR2 SYGVNS come from the germline V gene. CDR3 length: 15 amino acids. CDR3 residues: CASSETGGAPEKLFF.

The chain carries TRBV7-2 and TRBJ2-1; TCRdb designates TRBD2, a call that cannot be tested without DNA. Germline CDR1 is SGHTA and CDR2 is FQGNSA. The CDR3 loop spans 13 amino acids. The CDR3 is CASSLGLGYEQFF. Based on the CDR3 plus reference TRBV7-2 and TRBJ2-1, the full variable domain is GAGVSQSPSNKVTEKGKDVELRCDPISGHTALYWYRQSLGQGLEFLIYFQGNSAPDKSGLPSDRFSAERTGGSVSTLTIQRTQQEDSAVYLCASSLGLGYEQFFGPGTRLTVL.

The chain uses TRBV20-1 and TRBJ2-3; lacking DNA, the TRBD2 call made by TCRdb goes unchecked. Germline V gives CDR1 DFQATT, CDR2 SNEGSKA (reference sequence). This CDR3 region has 15 residues. The CDR3 is CSASSPRTSLGGQYF.

The chain has TRBV5-6 and TRBJ2-5; TCRdb's D call of TRBD1 is untestable without DNA. Germline V gene data show CDR1 as SGHDT and CDR2 as YYEEEE. The CDR3 is made up of 14 amino acids. CDR3 loop: CASRQQGVWETQYF.

The gene calls are TRBV4-1 and TRBJ1-4; absent DNA, TCRdb's TRBD1 call cannot be checked. CDR3 length: 15 amino acids. Germline V gives CDR1 MGHRA, CDR2 YSYEKL. The CDR3 reads CASSQTGTGVEKLFF.

The rearrangement joins TRBV20-1 to TRBJ2-1. This CDR3 region has 15 residues. Germline CDR1 DFQATT, CDR2 SNEGSKA (reference sequence). Here the CDR3 reads CSARWSPPFINEQFF.

The chain couples TRBV5-1 to TRBJ2-2. CDR1 and CDR2 (germline): SGHRS, YFSETQ. CDR3 length: 13 amino acids. The CDR3 sequence: CASRPTSAGELFF.

This chain connects TRBV5-1 to TRBJ1-1; TCRdb's D gene call, TRBD1, goes unchecked for lack of DNA. Looked up from germline, CDR1 is SGHRS and CDR2 is YFSETQ. This CDR3 has 13 amino acids. CDR3 residues: CASSLGTGAEAFF.

This chain links TRBV12-3 or TRBV12-4 with TRBJ2-1. The CDR3 has 11 amino acids. CDR3 region: CASSLSYEQFF.

The chain recombines TRBV28 with TRBJ2-7; with no DNA, the TCRdb D assignment of TRBD1 cannot be verified. In germline, CDR1 is MDHEN, CDR2 SYDVKM. The CDR3 extends over 14 amino acids. The CDR3 loop reads CASSSRATRGEQYF. Together with reference TRBV28 and TRBJ2-7, the CDR3 gives the full variable domain: DVKVTQSSRYLVKRTGEKVFLECVQDMDHENMFWYRQDPGLGLRLIYFSYDVKMKEKGDIPEGYSVSREKKERFSLILESASTNQTSMYLCASSSRATRGEQYFGPGTRLTVT.